A single sample is the source of the 3 T cell receptor beta chains below, sequenced in a study of early T cells in non-severe SARS-CoV-2 infection. TCRdb re-called the 5' RACE reads with MiXCR, one entry per CDR3 protein. Here the sample spans about 70,000 distinct CDR3 sequences, about 4.9% being singletons. The specimen comprised whole blood, sampled at baseline. Receptors were obtained from an adult who was a healthcare worker with PCR-confirmed SARS-CoV-2 infection or an uninfected control (not recorded which). The donor label of this sample is uncertain.

This chain uses TRBV3-1 with TRBJ1-1; D gene ambiguous. CDR3 length equals 13 residues. V lost 5 bases to trimming and J lost 1 base, with 8 bases between them. Germline V gives CDR1 LGHDT, CDR2 YNNKEL (reference sequence). The CDR3 sequence: CASSSRENTEAFF. The CDR3 coding sequence is TGTGCCAGCAGCTCCCGGGAGAACACTGAAGCTTTCTTT.

The sample holds many counts of this clonotype. One end of the junction fails to match germline, which may point to a read error. The chain couples TRBV5-6 to TRBJ2-6, with D tentatively TRBD1 (6 bases). This CDR3 spans 15 amino acids. In germline, CDR1 is SGHDT, CDR2 YYEEEE. The CDR3 protein is CASRFRGTGANVLTF. CDR3 bases: TGTGCCAGCCGCTTCAGGGGAACTGGGGCCAACGTCCTGACTTTC.

The chain carries TRBV4-2 and TRBJ1-4; D is possibly TRBD1 (5 bases). This CDR3 is 15 amino acids long. V lost 4 bases and J lost 3, with 12 bases in between. Germline CDR1 and CDR2: LGHNA and YNFKEQ. In DNA form, the CDR3 reads TGTGCCAGCAGCCGAGGGGCCGTTTCTAATGAAAAACTGTTTTTT. Encoded protein: CASSRGAVSNEKLFF.